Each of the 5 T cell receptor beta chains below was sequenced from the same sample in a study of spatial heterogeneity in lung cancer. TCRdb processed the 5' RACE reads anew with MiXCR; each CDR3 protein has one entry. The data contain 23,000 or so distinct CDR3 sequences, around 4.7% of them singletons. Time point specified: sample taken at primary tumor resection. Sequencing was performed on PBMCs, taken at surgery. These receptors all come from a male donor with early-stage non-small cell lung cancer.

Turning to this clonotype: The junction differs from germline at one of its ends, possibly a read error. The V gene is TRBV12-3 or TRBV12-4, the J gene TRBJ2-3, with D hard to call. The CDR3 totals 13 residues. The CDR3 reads CASSFMGSDMQYF. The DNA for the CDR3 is TGTGCCAGCAGTTTCATGGGGTCAGATATGCAGTATTTT.

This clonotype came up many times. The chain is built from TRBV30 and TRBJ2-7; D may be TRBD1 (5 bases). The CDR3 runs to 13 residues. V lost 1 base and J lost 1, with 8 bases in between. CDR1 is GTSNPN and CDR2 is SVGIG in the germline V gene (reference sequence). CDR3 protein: CAWSEPGSYEQYF. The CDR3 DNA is TGTGCCTGGAGTGAACCAGGGTCCTACGAGCAGTACTTC.

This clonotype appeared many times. As DNA, the CDR3 is TGTGCCAGCAGTCCGGGACAGGGGTTCTACGAGCAGTACTTC. Translating gives CASSPGQGFYEQYF. This chain connects TRBV6-5 to TRBJ2-7; 10 bases are shared with TRBD1. V lost 5 bases to trimming and J lost 3 bases; unmatched junction nucleotides: 4. This CDR3 spans 14 amino acids. Per the germline V gene, CDR1 is MNHEY and CDR2 is SVGAGI.

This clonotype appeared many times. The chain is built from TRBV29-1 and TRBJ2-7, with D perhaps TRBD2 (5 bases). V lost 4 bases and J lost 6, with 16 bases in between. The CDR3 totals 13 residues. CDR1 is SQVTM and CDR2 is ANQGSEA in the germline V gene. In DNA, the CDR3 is TGCAGCGTTGGTCCTTCAGTGGGGAGCGAGCAGTACTTC. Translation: CSVGPSVGSEQYF.

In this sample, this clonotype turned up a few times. CDR3 amino acids: CASSSRASNQPQHF. CDR3 in DNA: TGTGCCAGCAGCTCTAGAGCTAGCAATCAGCCCCAGCATTTT. V is TRBV5-4 and J is TRBJ1-5; D is ambiguous. CDR3 length: 14 residues. V gave up 3 bases and J gave up 0 bases, with 7 bases separating them. From germline, CDR1 is SGHNT and CDR2 YYREEE (reference sequence).